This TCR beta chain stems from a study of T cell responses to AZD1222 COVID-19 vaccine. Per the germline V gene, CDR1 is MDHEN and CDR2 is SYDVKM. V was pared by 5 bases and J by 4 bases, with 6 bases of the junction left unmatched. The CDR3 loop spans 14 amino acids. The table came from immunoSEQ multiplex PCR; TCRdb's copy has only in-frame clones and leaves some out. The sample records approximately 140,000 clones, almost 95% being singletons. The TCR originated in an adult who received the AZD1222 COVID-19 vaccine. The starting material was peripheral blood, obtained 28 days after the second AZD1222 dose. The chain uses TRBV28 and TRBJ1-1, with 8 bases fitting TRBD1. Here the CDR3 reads CASSTPTGVTEAFF. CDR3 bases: TGTGCCAGCAGTACCCCGACAGGGGTCACTGAAGCTTTCTTT.